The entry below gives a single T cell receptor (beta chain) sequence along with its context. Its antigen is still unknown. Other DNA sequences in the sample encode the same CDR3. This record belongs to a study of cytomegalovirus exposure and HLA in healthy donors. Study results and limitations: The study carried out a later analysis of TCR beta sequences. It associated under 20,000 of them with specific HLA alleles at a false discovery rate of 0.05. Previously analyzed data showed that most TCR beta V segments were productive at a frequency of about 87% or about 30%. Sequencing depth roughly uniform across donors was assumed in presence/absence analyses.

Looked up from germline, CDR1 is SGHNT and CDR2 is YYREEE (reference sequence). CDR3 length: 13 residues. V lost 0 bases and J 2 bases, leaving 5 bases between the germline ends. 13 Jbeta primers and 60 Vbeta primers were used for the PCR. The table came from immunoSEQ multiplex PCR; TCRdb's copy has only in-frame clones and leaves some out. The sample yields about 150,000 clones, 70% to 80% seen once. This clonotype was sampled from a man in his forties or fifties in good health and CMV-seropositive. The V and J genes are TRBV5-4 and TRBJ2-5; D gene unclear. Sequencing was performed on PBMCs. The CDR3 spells CASSLDRQETQYF. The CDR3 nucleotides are TGTGCCAGCAGCTTGGACAGACAAGAGACCCAGTACTTC. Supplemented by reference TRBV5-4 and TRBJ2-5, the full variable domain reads ETGVTQSPTHLIKTRGQQVTLRCSSQSGHNTVSWYQQALGQGPQFIFQYYREEENGRGNFPPRFSGLQFPNYSSELNVNALELDDSALYLCASSLDRQETQYFGPGTRLLVL.